Shown below are 5 T cell receptor beta chains from a single sample sequenced in a study of blood T cell repertoires in COVID-19. The assay was immunoSEQ multiplex PCR, and TCRdb's table has in-frame clones only and misses some. This sample has fewer than 400,000 clones, with around 84% found just once. Sequencing used peripheral blood. The receptors shown here come from a woman between 18 and 30 years old with acute or convalescent COVID-19.

The rearrangement uses TRBV3-1 (or the pseudogene TRBV3-2) and TRBJ2-1, with 9 nucleotides matching TRBD2. CDR3 size: 15 residues. Trimming at V came to 4 bases and at J to 5 bases, leaving 6 bases not matched to a gene. Germline lookup yields CDR1 LGHDT and CDR2 YNNKEL (reference sequence). The CDR3 nucleotides read TGTGCCAGCAGCCCCACAGCGGGAGGCCACAATGAGCAGTTCTTC. The encoded protein is CASSPTAGGHNEQFF.

This chain uses TRBV9 with TRBJ1-1; TRBD1 matches at 7 bases. Germline CDR1 and CDR2: SGDLS and YYNGEE. The CDR3 is 17 residues long. The V segment lost 3 bases and the J segment 3 bases; nucleotides outside the gene matches: 14. The CDR3 loop is CASSGREGAGLDTEAFF. DNA of the CDR3: TGTGCCAGCAGCGGCCGGGAGGGGGCAGGGTTGGACACTGAAGCTTTCTTT. The whole variable domain, remainder taken from reference TRBV9 and TRBJ1-1, is DSGVTQTPKHLITATGQRVTLRCSPRSGDLSVYWYQQSLDQGLQFLIQYYNGEERAKGNILERFSAQQFPDLHSELNLSSLELGDSALYFCASSGREGAGLDTEAFFGQGTRLTVV.

V and J are TRBV5-6 and TRBJ2-7; D perhaps matches TRBD1 (6 bases). Between the trimmed V and J ends, which lost 4 bases and 3 bases, there was a span of 8 bases. The germline gives CDR1 SGHDT, CDR2 YYEEEE. The CDR3 consists of 12 residues. CDR3: CASSMDSYEQYF. The CDR3 DNA reads TGTGCCAGCAGCATGGACAGCTACGAGCAGTACTTC.

V is TRBV6-5 and J is TRBJ2-5; 8 nucleotides align to TRBD2. V lost 2 bases, J lost 1 base, and 3 bases stayed unmatched. Germline values: CDR1 MNHEY, CDR2 SVGAGI. This CDR3 contains 15 residues. The DNA of the CDR3 is TGTGCCAGCAGTTACGGCGGGGGGCCCCAAGAGACCCAGTACTTC. Translated, it gives CASSYGGGPQETQYF.

The chain combines TRBV6-1 with TRBJ1-6; 7 positions agree with TRBD1. With 3 bases clipped from V and 14 bases from J, the junction kept 4 bases outside the gene matches. The CDR3 length is 12 residues. Germline V CDR1 and CDR2: MNHNS, SASEGT. The CDR3 sequence is CASSDSQGALHF. The CDR3 DNA is TGTGCCAGCAGTGATTCGCAGGGGGCCCTCCACTTT.